A selection of T cell receptor beta chains follows, all from one sample in a study of T cell responses to AZD1222 COVID-19 vaccine. This table comes from immunoSEQ multiplex PCR, and its TCRdb copy is limited to in-frame clones, with some not included. This sample has around 150,000 clones; 80% to 95% occur once, and the top ten carry approximately 6.9%. The sequencing used peripheral blood, collected 28 days after the second AZD1222 dose. Every receptor here comes from an adult who received the AZD1222 COVID-19 vaccine. Both conserved end residues are part of each CDR3. Each record gives: V gene, clone size, J gene, D gene, CDR3 length, CDR3 DNA, CDR3 protein. D genes are given only for firm matches. Expanded clones get a size class; other rows say once, few or many, or leave the size out.

TRBV2	.	TRBJ2-1	TRBD2	14	TGTGCCAGCGACAGCGGGGACTCCTACAATGAGCAGTTCTTC	CASDSGDSYNEQFF
TRBV4-1	.	TRBJ2-7	.	14	TGCGCCAGCAGCCCCGGGGGGCCCCTCTACGAGCAGTACTTC	CASSPGGPLYEQYF
TRBV11-3	.	TRBJ2-2	.	15	TGTGCCAGCAGCTTAGTTTCCGTGTACACCGGGGAGCTGTTTTTT	CASSLVSVYTGELFF
TRBV6-5	.	TRBJ1-1	TRBD1	15	TGTGCCAGCAGAGGGACAGGGGGGGGAAACACTGAAGCTTTCTTT	CASRGTGGGNTEAFF
TRBV19	few	TRBJ1-5	TRBD1	20	TGTGCCAGTAGATCGCTATACGACAGGGATGGAGAAGCCCCGAATCAGCCCCAGCATTTT	CASRSLYDRDGEAPNQPQHF
TRBV5-1	.	TRBJ1-4	.	11	TGCGCCAGCAGCTCGACGGAAAAACTGTTTTTT	CASSSTEKLFF
TRBV19	.	TRBJ1-1	.	10	TGTGCCAGTATTGGGGAAGCAGCTTTCTTT	CASIGEAAFF
TRBV28	.	TRBJ2-1	TRBD2	12	TGTGCCATCAGCGGGGGCTGGGGTGAGCAGTTCTTC	CAISGGWGEQFF
TRBV27	.	TRBJ1-6	.	15	TGTGCCAGCAGTTTAGTTTCCAGCCATAATTCACCCCTCCACTTT	CASSLVSSHNSPLHF
TRBV6-5	once	TRBJ2-4	TRBD1	15	TGTGCCAGCACCAGAAAAGGGACAGGGGGAAACATTCAGTACTTC	CASTRKGTGGNIQYF
TRBV5-1	.	TRBJ1-4	.	14	TGCGCCAGCAGCTCGCGGGGAGGGAATGAAAAACTGTTTTTT	CASSSRGGNEKLFF
TRBV10-1	.	TRBJ2-7	.	11	TGCGCCAGCAGGATGGGCCACGAGCAGTACTTC	CASRMGHEQYF
TRBV5-1	.	TRBJ1-1	.	14	TGCGCCAGCAGGGTGAGGTGGTTCGACACTGAAGCTTTCTTT	CASRVRWFDTEAFF
TRBV30	.	TRBJ1-2	.	14	TGTGCCTGGGGGGGACTTTCAGCTAACTATGGCTACACCTTC	CAWGGLSANYGYTF
TRBV19	.	TRBJ1-2	.	12	TGTGCCAGTAGTAATGTCAACTATGGCTACACCTTC	CASSNVNYGYTF
TRBV19	.	TRBJ2-2	.	12	TGTGCCGTAGTATCCTCTCCCGGGGAGCTGTTTTTT	CAVVSSPGELFF
TRBV20-1	.	TRBJ2-3	TRBD1	15	TGCAGTGCTAGTGGCGCAGGGGGATATACAGATACGCAGTATTTT	CSASGAGGYTDTQYF
TRBV4-1	.	TRBJ2-1	.	16	TGCGCCAGCAGCCAAGAAGCCCGCCTTCTCCACAATGAGCAGTTCTTC	CASSQEARLLHNEQFF
TRBV19	.	TRBJ1-5	.	14	TGTGCCAGTAGTATAGTGGATAGCAATCAGCCCCAGCATTTT	CASSIVDSNQPQHF
TRBV7-3	.	TRBJ2-1	.	14	TGTGCCAGCAGCTTAGCCGGGCCCTACAATGAGCAGTTCTTC	CASSLAGPYNEQFF
TRBV12-3/TRBV12-4	once	TRBJ2-7	.	12	TGTGCCAGCAGTTCTTGGCCTCCCGAGCAGTACTTC	CASSSWPPEQYF
TRBV15	.	TRBJ1-5	.	17	TGTGCCACCAGCAGAGATACTGGAGACTATAGCAATCAGCCCCAGCATTTT	CATSRDTGDYSNQPQHF
TRBV9	.	TRBJ2-2	TRBD1	15	TGTGCCAGCAGCGGATACAGGGGTGAGACCGGGGAGCTGTTTTTT	CASSGYRGETGELFF
TRBV10-2	.	TRBJ2-5	.	14	TGCGCCAGCATGGAAACAGATTCGCAAGAGACCCAGTACTTC	CASMETDSQETQYF
TRBV6-5	once	TRBJ1-1	.	14	TGTGCCAGCAGTTACCGCGAAGCGGGAACTGAAGCTTTCTTT	CASSYREAGTEAFF
TRBV2	once	TRBJ1-3	TRBD1	14	TGTGCCAGCTCCTGGACAGGTCGGGAAAACACCATATATTTT	CASSWTGRENTIYF
TRBV6-5	.	TRBJ1-5	.	15	TGTGCCAGCACGGGGCAGCCCGATAGCAATCAGCCCCAGCATTTT	CASTGQPDSNQPQHF
TRBV12-3/TRBV12-4	.	TRBJ1-6	.	12	TGTGCCAGCAGTTCGGGGGGGTCTAACCTCCACTTT	CASSSGGSNLHF
TRBV28	.	TRBJ2-5	TRBD2	16	TGTGCCAGCAGTTTAGTAGTCGGGGGGGGCCGGGAGACCCAGTACTTC	CASSLVVGGGRETQYF
TRBV7-2	.	TRBJ1-6	.	13	TGTGCCAGCAGCTTAGTTTCTGGAGGATCCCTCCACTTT	CASSLVSGGSLHF